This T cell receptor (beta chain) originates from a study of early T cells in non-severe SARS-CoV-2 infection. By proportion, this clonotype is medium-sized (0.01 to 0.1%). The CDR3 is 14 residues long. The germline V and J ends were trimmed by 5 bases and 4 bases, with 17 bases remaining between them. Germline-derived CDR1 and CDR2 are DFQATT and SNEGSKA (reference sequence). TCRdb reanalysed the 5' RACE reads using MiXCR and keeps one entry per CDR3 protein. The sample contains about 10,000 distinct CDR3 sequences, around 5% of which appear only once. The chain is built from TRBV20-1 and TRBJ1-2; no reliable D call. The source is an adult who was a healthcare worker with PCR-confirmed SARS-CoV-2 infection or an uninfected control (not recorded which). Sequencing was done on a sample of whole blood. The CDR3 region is CSARLDGAPYGYTF. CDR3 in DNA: TGCAGTGCTCGACTCGACGGTGCTCCCTATGGCTACACCTTC.